The 32 T cell receptor beta chains below all came from one sample that was sequenced in a study of control samples from healthy donors and cancer patients (dated by TCRdb to about 2020). Library generation was performed with the immunoSEQ multiplex PCR assay. The table was pulled from immuneACCESS by TCRdb, which kept in-frame rearrangements only. Such tables lose some clones; where checked, under half of the loss comes from unresolved V genes, and the rest has no known cause. This sample holds over 80,000 clones; approximately 78% were observed only once. The leading ten clones occupy 2% of the sample. Sequenced sample: blood. Every receptor here comes from a man in his 60s in good health.

V usage is TRBV5-1 and J usage is TRBJ2-5; TRBD1 is a possible D gene (5 bases). The V end was cut by 1 base, the J end by 4 bases, with 11 bases between. Germline loops: CDR1 SGHRS, CDR2 YFSETQ. The CDR3 is 14 residues long. CDR3 DNA: TGCGCCAGCAGCTTGTTCAGGGTGGGAGAGACCCAGTACTTC. Its translation is CASSLFRVGETQYF.

This clone has just one count. J is TRBJ1-3 and V is TRBV10-3; a possible D gene is TRBD1 (5 bases). Germline CDR1 reads ENHRY; CDR2 reads SYGVKD. V was cut by 4 bases and J by 0 bases, with 13 bases left in between. The CDR3 runs to 16 residues. CDR3 nucleotide sequence: TGTGCCATCAGTGGAGGGACGAGTCTCTCTGGAAACACCATATATTTT. Translating it yields CAISGGTSLSGNTIYF.

The chain employs TRBV4-1 and TRBJ1-4; D gene uncertain. Germline values: CDR1 MGHRA, CDR2 YSYEKL. The V and J ends lost 3 bases and 9 bases respectively, with 20 bases between them. The CDR3 has 16 amino acids. CDR3 bases: TGCGCCAGCAGCCAGTTAAATCAAACCCCCCCCAAAAAACTGTTTTTT. Its protein is CASSQLNQTPPKKLFF.

V usage is TRBV19 and J usage is TRBJ2-1; D remains unclear. Trimming shortened V by 5 bases and J by 6 bases, and 8 bases separated the two germline ends. Germline loops: CDR1 LNHDA, CDR2 SQIVND (reference sequence). This CDR3 comprises 12 residues. DNA for the CDR3: TGTGCCAGTAGTCCGCCGGGCAATGAGCAGTTCTTC. Protein: CASSPPGNEQFF.

The V and J genes are TRBV28 and TRBJ1-1; D uncertain. This CDR3 has 14 residues. The germline V gene has CDR1 MDHEN and CDR2 SYDVKM. V lost 3 bases to trimming and J lost 1 base, with 9 bases between them. The CDR3 loop is CASSLGRPNTEAFF. CDR3 sequence (DNA): TGTGCCAGCAGTTTGGGCAGGCCGAACACTGAAGCTTTCTTT. Looking up the rest from reference TRBV28 and TRBJ1-1 gives the full variable domain: DVKVTQSSRYLVKRTGEKVFLECVQDMDHENMFWYRQDPGLGLRLIYFSYDVKMKEKGDIPEGYSVSREKKERFSLILESASTNQTSMYLCASSLGRPNTEAFFGQGTRLTVV.

This clone was seen a few times. The V and J genes are TRBV11-2 and TRBJ2-5, with 10 bases identical to TRBD1. From germline, CDR1 is SGHAT and CDR2 FQNNGV. The CDR3 consists of 14 residues. The V segment lost 3 bases and the J segment 5 bases; nucleotides outside the gene matches: 3. The chain's CDR3 is CASSLGQGYETQYF. The DNA for the CDR3 is TGTGCCAGCAGCTTGGGACAGGGGTATGAGACCCAGTACTTC.

The chain has TRBV5-8 and TRBJ2-4, with D possibly matching TRBD1 (6 bases). The CDR3 extends over 15 amino acids. Germline V gene sequence: CDR1 SGHTS, CDR2 YDEGEE. V lost 3 bases, J lost 2 bases, and 12 bases lay in between. The CDR3 loop is CASSYEQGSKNIQYF. The CDR3 region has the DNA TGTGCCAGCAGCTACGAACAGGGATCCAAAAACATTCAGTACTTC.

This clone turned up a few times. The chain joins TRBV3-1 (or the pseudogene TRBV3-2) to TRBJ1-2; no clear D gene. The CDR3 has 12 amino acids. From germline, CDR1 is LGHDT and CDR2 YNNKEL (reference sequence). Trimming shortened V by 1 base and J by 6 bases, and 6 bases separated the two germline ends. CDR3 in DNA: TGTGCCAGCAGCCAAGGGGGAAATGGCTACACCTTC. Protein: CASSQGGNGYTF.

The table lists this clone with a few counts. V is TRBV16 and J is TRBJ2-7; TRBD2 matches at 9 bases. The CDR3 loop spans 15 amino acids. V shed 2 bases, J shed 2 bases, and the junction held 4 bases outside the gene matches. The germline gives CDR1 KGHSY, CDR2 FQNENV. The CDR3 DNA reads TGTGCCAGCAGCCAAGGGCAGCGGGGGGCCTACGAGCAGTACTTC. Protein sequence: CASSQGQRGAYEQYF.

The chain carries TRBV5-1 and TRBJ2-7; TRBD2 might be the D (5 bases). The CDR3 is 13 amino acids. V dropped 4 bases and J dropped 4 bases, with 12 bases sitting between them. Germline loops: CDR1 SGHRS, CDR2 YFSETQ. This chain's CDR3 is CASSPREGYEQYF. DNA of the CDR3: TGCGCCAGCAGCCCGCGAGAGGGTTACGAGCAGTACTTC.

The rearrangement joins TRBV7-3 to TRBJ2-3; tentatively, D is TRBD2 (6 bases). This CDR3 is 15 amino acids long. CDR1 and CDR2 (germline): SGHTA, FQGTGA. Between the trimmed V and J ends, which lost 5 bases and 2 bases, there was a span of 14 bases. The CDR3 spells CASSQDGGLTDTQYF. CDR3 bases: TGTGCCAGCAGCCAAGACGGGGGACTCACAGATACGCAGTATTTT. Using reference TRBV7-3 and TRBJ2-3 for the parts outside the CDR3, the full variable domain is GAGVSQTPSNKVTEKGKYVELRCDPISGHTALYWYRQSLGQGPEFLIYFQGTGAADDSGLPNDRFFAVRPEGSVSTLKIQRTERGDSAVYLCASSQDGGLTDTQYFGPGTRLTVL.

The chain links TRBV5-1 to TRBJ2-2, with D possibly matching TRBD1 (6 bases). The V end lost 0 bases, the J end lost 4 bases, and 10 bases lay between the germline ends. The CDR3 covers 15 residues. From germline, CDR1 is SGHRS and CDR2 YFSETQ. The CDR3 region is CASSLVGGPTGELFF. DNA for the CDR3: TGCGCCAGCAGCTTGGTAGGGGGTCCCACCGGGGAGCTGTTTTTT. Combining the CDR3 with reference TRBV5-1 and TRBJ2-2 gives the whole variable domain KAGVTQTPRYLIKTRGQQVTLSCSPISGHRSVSWYQQTPGQGLQFLFEYFSETQRNKGNFPGRFSGRQFSNSRSEMNVSTLELGDSALYLCASSLVGGPTGELFFGEGSRLTVL.

This clone was found once. The genes are TRBV2 and TRBJ2-7, with a weak D call TRBD1 (5 bases). The CDR3 sequence is 12 residues long. The V end lost 4 bases, the J end lost 4 bases, and 8 bases lay between the germline ends. Germline V gene lookup returns CDR1 SNHLY and CDR2 FYNNEI. The CDR3 protein is CASSATAYEQYF. CDR3 in DNA: TGTGCCAGCAGTGCGACAGCTTACGAGCAGTACTTC. The complete variable domain, with remaining parts taken from reference TRBV2 and TRBJ2-7, reads EPEVTQTPSHQVTQMGQEVILRCVPISNHLYFYWYRQILGQKVEFLVSFYNNEISEKSEIFDDQFSVERPDGSNFTLKIRSTKLEDSAMYFCASSATAYEQYFGPGTRLTVT.

The rearrangement joins TRBV19 to TRBJ2-5, with D possibly TRBD2 on 5 matching bases. Per germline, CDR1 LNHDA and CDR2 SQIVND (reference sequence). Deletions cut 4 bases from V and 4 bases from J, with 7 bases between. The length of the CDR3 is 12 residues. In DNA form, the CDR3 reads TGTGCCAGTAGTAGTCGGGGAGAGACCCAGTACTTC. Protein: CASSSRGETQYF.

This clone has a handful of counts. The V call is TRBV7-9, the J call TRBJ2-7, with 8 bases aligning to TRBD2. The CDR3 has 13 residues. Germline V gives CDR1 SEHNR, CDR2 FQNEAQ (reference sequence). The J segment lost 5 bases and the V segment lost 9 bases, leaving 9 bases of the junction unmatched. Here the CDR3 DNA reads TGTGCCAGTCGACCTGCGGGGGGTGACGAGCAGTACTTC. Its translation: CASRPAGGDEQYF.

The genes are TRBV10-3 and TRBJ1-2; weak D call: TRBD1 (6 bases). The CDR3 is 14 amino acids. The V gene lost 3 bases and the J gene lost 8 bases, with 16 bases spanning the gap. From germline, CDR1 is ENHRY and CDR2 SYGVKD. The DNA for the CDR3 is TGTGCCATCAGTGACCCGGGGGGCGAAGACGGCTACACCTTC. Protein product: CAISDPGGEDGYTF.

The J gene is TRBJ2-2, the V gene TRBV24-1; D unresolved. Germline V gene data show CDR1 as KGHDR and CDR2 as SFDVKD. V was shortened by 0 bases and J by 8 bases, with 6 bases between the two germline ends. The CDR3 length is 13 residues. The DNA for the CDR3 is TGTGCCACCAGTGATTTGGGACCTGGGGAGCTGTTTTTT. Amino acid sequence: CATSDLGPGELFF.

This clone has a handful of counts. The same CDR3 arises from other DNA sequences in this sample as well. The chain recombines TRBV5-1 with TRBJ2-3, with D uncertain. Germline V gene data show CDR1 as SGHRS and CDR2 as YFSETQ. The CDR3 is 14 amino acids. The V end lost 2 bases, the J end lost 2 bases, and 9 bases lay between the germline ends. CDR3 DNA sequence: TGCGCCAGCAGCTTAGGTTCTTCCACAGATACGCAGTATTTT. Translating gives CASSLGSSTDTQYF.

The rearrangement uses TRBV10-3 and TRBJ1-1; D is uncertain. Germline CDR1 ENHRY, CDR2 SYGVKD. This CDR3 comprises 14 residues. V was cut by 0 bases and J by 11 bases, with 16 bases left in between. The CDR3 is CAISESREAAGAFF. As DNA, the CDR3 is TGTGCCATCAGTGAGTCAAGGGAGGCCGCTGGGGCTTTCTTT.

The V call is TRBV7-3, the J call TRBJ2-5; D could derive from TRBD1 or TRBD2 (6 bases each). The CDR3 runs 17 residues. Germline assignment: CDR1 SGHTA and CDR2 FQGTGA. V lost 5 bases to trimming and J lost 5 bases, with 24 bases between them. The CDR3 here is CASSQWGAAAAPETQYF. The CDR3 coding sequence is TGTGCCAGCAGCCAATGGGGGGCCGCGGCGGCTCCCGAGACCCAGTACTTC. Using reference TRBV7-3 and TRBJ2-5 for the parts outside the CDR3, the full variable domain is GAGVSQTPSNKVTEKGKYVELRCDPISGHTALYWYRQSLGQGPEFLIYFQGTGAADDSGLPNDRFFAVRPEGSVSTLKIQRTERGDSAVYLCASSQWGAAAAPETQYFGPGTRLLVL.

This clone was seen just once. The V gene is TRBV28, the J gene TRBJ2-3, with 8 bases lining up with TRBD2. The CDR3 consists of 15 residues. The V gene end was trimmed by 3 bases and the J gene end by 1 base; junction bases not matched to a gene: 3. The V gene's germline CDR1 is MDHEN and CDR2 SYDVKM. The CDR3 loop is CASSFLAGRTDTQYF. The CDR3 coding sequence is TGTGCCAGCAGTTTCCTAGCGGGTCGCACAGATACGCAGTATTTT.

V is TRBV28 and J is TRBJ2-7; D might be TRBD2 (7 bases). Per germline, CDR1 MDHEN and CDR2 SYDVKM. There are 13 residues in the CDR3. With 7 bases removed from V and 3 bases from J, the gap between germline ends came to 13 bases. The CDR3 DNA sequence: TGTGCCAGCAAGCAAGGGGGGGACTACGAGCAGTACTTC. Its translation: CASKQGGDYEQYF. The full variable domain, in which reference TRBV28 and TRBJ2-7 provide the parts outside the CDR3, is DVKVTQSSRYLVKRTGEKVFLECVQDMDHENMFWYRQDPGLGLRLIYFSYDVKMKEKGDIPEGYSVSREKKERFSLILESASTNQTSMYLCASKQGGDYEQYFGPGTRLTVT.

The J gene is TRBJ2-1, the V gene TRBV5-6; 11 nucleotides line up with TRBD2. This CDR3 has 16 amino acids. Germline V gives CDR1 SGHDT, CDR2 YYEEEE. Germline trimming cut 0 bases from V and 9 bases from J; bases unmatched to any gene: 8. CDR3 residues: CASSLVAGGPFSEQFF. The DNA of the CDR3 is TGTGCCAGCAGCTTGGTAGCGGGGGGGCCTTTCAGTGAGCAGTTCTTC.

The V gene is TRBV2, the J gene TRBJ2-3; D is possibly TRBD1 (5 bases). Trimming shortened V by 5 bases and J by 0 bases, and 12 bases separated the two germline ends. This CDR3 is built from 15 residues. From germline, CDR1 is SNHLY and CDR2 FYNNEI. The CDR3 region is CASSFAGPSTDTQYF. The CDR3 coding sequence is TGTGCCAGCAGTTTCGCAGGGCCTAGCACAGATACGCAGTATTTT.

Turning to this clone: No conserved phenylalanine or tryptophan is present at the end of the CDR3, so a read error is the likely explanation. No DNA is shown, since the ends of the CDR3 on it are uncertain; the CDR3 is the one TCRdb lists. This rearrangement joins TRBV6-6 to TRBJ1-6. Germline assignment: CDR1 MNHNY and CDR2 SVGAGI (reference sequence). 14 amino acids form the CDR3, both terminal residues included. The CDR3 is CASSYPNPGTIHLG.

This sequence joins TRBV10-3 and TRBJ2-5; no clear D gene. The CDR3 runs to 11 residues. V was shortened by 2 bases and J by 4 bases, with 2 bases between the two germline ends. Germline CDR1 and CDR2: ENHRY and SYGVKD. The CDR3 bases are TGTGCCATCAGTGAGCTAGAGACCCAGTACTTC. Its protein is CAISELETQYF.

The genes are TRBV28 and TRBJ2-7, with D possibly being TRBD1 (5 bases). This CDR3 region has 14 residues. Trimming removed 2 bases at V and 6 bases at J, with 14 bases between. Per germline, CDR1 MDHEN and CDR2 SYDVKM. Here the CDR3 DNA reads TGTGCCAGCAGTTTAGGGTTAGGGGTCATCGAGCAGTACTTC. Translation: CASSLGLGVIEQYF. Supplemented by reference TRBV28 and TRBJ2-7, the full variable domain reads DVKVTQSSRYLVKRTGEKVFLECVQDMDHENMFWYRQDPGLGLRLIYFSYDVKMKEKGDIPEGYSVSREKKERFSLILESASTNQTSMYLCASSLGLGVIEQYFGPGTRLTVT.

The V and J genes are TRBV6-5 and TRBJ1-4, with no clear D. Trimming cost V 8 bases and J 0 bases, with 13 bases left between them. This CDR3 spans 15 amino acids. Germline lookup yields CDR1 MNHEY and CDR2 SVGAGI. CDR3 nucleotide sequence: TGTGCCAGCGGAGTCGCAGGTACAACTAATGAAAAACTGTTTTTT. Translating gives CASGVAGTTNEKLFF.

The chain couples TRBV6-1 to TRBJ2-1; D ambiguous. The CDR3 spans 15 residues. Trimming took 1 base from V and 0 from J, leaving 7 bases between them. Germline V gene data show CDR1 as MNHNS and CDR2 as SASEGT. CDR3 residues: CASSEVIVSYNEQFF. In DNA, the CDR3 is TGTGCCAGCAGTGAAGTGATAGTCTCCTACAATGAGCAGTTCTTC.

The rearrangement joins TRBV4-1 to TRBJ2-1; weak D call: TRBD2 (6 bases). V was trimmed by 4 bases and J by 7 bases, leaving 17 bases between them. Germline-derived CDR1 and CDR2 are MGHRA and YSYEKL. This CDR3 is 15 amino acids long. CDR3 residues: CASSPRLAGRNEQFF. Written as DNA, the CDR3 is TGCGCCAGCAGCCCCCGCCTGGCCGGGAGAAATGAGCAGTTCTTC.

V gene TRBV7-6 combines with J gene TRBJ2-2, with 11 nucleotides matching TRBD2. V lost 1 base, J lost 1 base, and 5 bases stayed unmatched. Germline-derived CDR1 and CDR2 are SGHVS and FNYEAQ. CDR3 size: 18 residues. Here the CDR3 reads CASSLGLAGGMNTGELFF. The CDR3 DNA sequence: TGTGCCAGCAGCTTAGGGCTAGCGGGGGGCATGAACACCGGGGAGCTGTTTTTT.

The V gene is TRBV15, the J gene TRBJ1-5; D not resolved. The CDR3 has 16 residues. From germline, CDR1 is LNHNV and CDR2 YYDKDF (reference sequence). The germline V and J ends were trimmed by 1 base and 3 bases, with 13 bases remaining between them. Written as DNA, the CDR3 is TGTGCCACCAGCAGAGGAGGTAGGCAAATCAATCAGCCCCAGCATTTT. As protein: CATSRGGRQINQPQHF.